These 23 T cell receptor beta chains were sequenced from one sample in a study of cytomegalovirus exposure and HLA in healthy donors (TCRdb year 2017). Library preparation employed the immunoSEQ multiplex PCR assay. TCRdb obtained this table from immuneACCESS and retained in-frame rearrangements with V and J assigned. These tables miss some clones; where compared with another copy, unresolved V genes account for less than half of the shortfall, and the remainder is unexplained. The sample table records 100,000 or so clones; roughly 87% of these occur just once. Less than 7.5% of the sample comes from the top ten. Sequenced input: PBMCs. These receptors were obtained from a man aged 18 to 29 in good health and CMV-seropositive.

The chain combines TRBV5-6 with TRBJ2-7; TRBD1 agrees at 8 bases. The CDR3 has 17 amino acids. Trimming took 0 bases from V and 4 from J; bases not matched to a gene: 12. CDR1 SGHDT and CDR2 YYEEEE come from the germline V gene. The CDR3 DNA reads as TGTGCCAGCAGCTTGGCCATCTGGCAGGGGGCGGGATACGAGCAGTACTTC. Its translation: CASSLAIWQGAGYEQYF.

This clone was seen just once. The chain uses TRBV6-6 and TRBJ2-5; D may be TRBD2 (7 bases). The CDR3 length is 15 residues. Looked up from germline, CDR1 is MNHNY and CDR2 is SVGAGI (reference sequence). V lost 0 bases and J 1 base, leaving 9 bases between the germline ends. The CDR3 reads CASSYSRGAQETQYF. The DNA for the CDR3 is TGTGCCAGCAGTTACTCTCGGGGGGCCCAAGAGACCCAGTACTTC.

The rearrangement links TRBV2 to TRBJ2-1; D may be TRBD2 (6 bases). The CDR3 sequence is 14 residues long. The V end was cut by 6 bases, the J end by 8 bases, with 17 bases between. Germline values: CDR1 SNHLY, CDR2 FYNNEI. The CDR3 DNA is TGTGCCAGCAGGCGGGAACTAGAGACCCATGAGCAGTTCTTC. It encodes CASRRELETHEQFF. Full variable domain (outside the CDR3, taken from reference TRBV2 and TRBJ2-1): EPEVTQTPSHQVTQMGQEVILRCVPISNHLYFYWYRQILGQKVEFLVSFYNNEISEKSEIFDDQFSVERPDGSNFTLKIRSTKLEDSAMYFCASRRELETHEQFFGPGTRLTVL.

CDR3 region: CASSPPGQGRAFF. The CDR3 DNA reads as TGTGCCAGCAGTCCGCCGGGACAGGGTCGGGCTTTCTTT. The chain combines TRBV6-5 with TRBJ1-1, with 9 bases fitting TRBD1. CDR1 and CDR2 from the germline V gene are MNHEY and SVGAGI. V trimming: 5 bases; J trimming: 11 bases; junction bases outside the gene matches: 9. The CDR3 is 13 residues long.

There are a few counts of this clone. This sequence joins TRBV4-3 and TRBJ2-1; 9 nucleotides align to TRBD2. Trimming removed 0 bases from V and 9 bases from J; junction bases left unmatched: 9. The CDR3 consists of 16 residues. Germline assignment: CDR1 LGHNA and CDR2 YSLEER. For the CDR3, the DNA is TGCGCCAGCAGCCAAGACAGCGGGAGGCCAGGCTCTGAGCAGTTCTTC. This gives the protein CASSQDSGRPGSEQFF.

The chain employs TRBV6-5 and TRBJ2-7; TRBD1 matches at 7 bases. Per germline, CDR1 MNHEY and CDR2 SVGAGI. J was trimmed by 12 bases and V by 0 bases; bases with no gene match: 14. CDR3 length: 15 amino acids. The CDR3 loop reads CASSYSKWTGRLLYF. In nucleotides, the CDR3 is TGTGCCAGCAGTTACTCGAAGTGGACAGGCCGTCTGCTGTACTTC.

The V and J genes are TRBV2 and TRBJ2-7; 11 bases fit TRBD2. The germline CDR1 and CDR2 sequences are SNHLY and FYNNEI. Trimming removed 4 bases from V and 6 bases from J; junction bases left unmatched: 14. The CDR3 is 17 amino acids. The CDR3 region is CASSGSKVSGRDGEQYF. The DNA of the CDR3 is TGTGCCAGCAGTGGCTCTAAGGTTAGCGGGAGGGATGGCGAGCAGTACTTC.

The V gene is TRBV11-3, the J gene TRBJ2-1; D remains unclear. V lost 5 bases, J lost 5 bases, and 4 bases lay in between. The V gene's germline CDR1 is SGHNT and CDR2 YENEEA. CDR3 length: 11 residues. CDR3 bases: TGTGCCAGCAGCCTTGACAATGAGCAGTTCTTC. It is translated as CASSLDNEQFF.

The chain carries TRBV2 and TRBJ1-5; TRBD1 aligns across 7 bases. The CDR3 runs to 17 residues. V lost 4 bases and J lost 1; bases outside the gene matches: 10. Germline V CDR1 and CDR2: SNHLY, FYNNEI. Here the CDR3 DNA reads TGTGCCAGCAGTGTTGGTATAGGGGGCTTGAGCAATCAGCCCCAGCATTTT. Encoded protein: CASSVGIGGLSNQPQHF. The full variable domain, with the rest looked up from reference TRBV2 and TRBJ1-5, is EPEVTQTPSHQVTQMGQEVILRCVPISNHLYFYWYRQILGQKVEFLVSFYNNEISEKSEIFDDQFSVERPDGSNFTLKIRSTKLEDSAMYFCASSVGIGGLSNQPQHFGDGTRLSIL.

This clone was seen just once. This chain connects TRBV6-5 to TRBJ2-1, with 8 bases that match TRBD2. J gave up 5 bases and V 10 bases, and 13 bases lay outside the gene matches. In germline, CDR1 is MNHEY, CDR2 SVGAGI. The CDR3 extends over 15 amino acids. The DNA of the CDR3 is TGTGCCACATCCCGGGGGGGAAGGGGGGACAATGAGCAGTTCTTC. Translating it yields CATSRGGRGDNEQFF.

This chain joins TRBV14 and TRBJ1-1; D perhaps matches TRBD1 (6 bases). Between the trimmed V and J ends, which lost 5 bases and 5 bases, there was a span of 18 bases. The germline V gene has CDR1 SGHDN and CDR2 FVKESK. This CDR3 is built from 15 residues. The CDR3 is CASSYTVGARTEAFF. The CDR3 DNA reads TGTGCCAGCAGCTATACTGTGGGGGCGCGGACTGAAGCTTTCTTT. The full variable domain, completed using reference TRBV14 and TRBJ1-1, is EAGVTQFPSHSVIEKGQTVTLRCDPISGHDNLYWYRRVMGKEIKFLLHFVKESKQDESGMPNNRFLAERTGGTYSTLKVQPAELEDSGVYFCASSYTVGARTEAFFGQGTRLTVV.

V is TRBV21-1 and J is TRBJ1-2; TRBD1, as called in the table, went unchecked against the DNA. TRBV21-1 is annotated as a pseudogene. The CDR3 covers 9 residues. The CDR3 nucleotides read TGTGCCTCAGGCTATGGCTACACCTTC. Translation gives CASGYGYTF.

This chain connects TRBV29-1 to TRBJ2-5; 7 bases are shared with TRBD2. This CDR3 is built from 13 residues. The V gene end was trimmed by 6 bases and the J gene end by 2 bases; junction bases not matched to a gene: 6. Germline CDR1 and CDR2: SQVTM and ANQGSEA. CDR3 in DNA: TGCAGCGTAAAAGCTAGCGGACAAGAGACCCAGTACTTC. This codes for CSVKASGQETQYF.

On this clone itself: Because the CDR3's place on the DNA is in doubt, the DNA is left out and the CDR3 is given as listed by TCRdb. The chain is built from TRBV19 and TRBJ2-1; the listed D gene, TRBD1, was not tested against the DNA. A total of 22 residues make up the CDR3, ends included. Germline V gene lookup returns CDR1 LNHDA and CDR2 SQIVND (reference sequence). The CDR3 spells CASSKRTNTMSSSSEKYNEQFF.

CDR3 bases: TGTGCCAGCTCACCAGACAATACCTACGAGCAGTACTTC. It encodes CASSPDNTYEQYF. The chain couples TRBV18 to TRBJ2-7, with D uncertain. The CDR3 extends over 13 amino acids. Germline values: CDR1 KGHSH, CDR2 LQKENI. Between the trimmed V and J ends, which lost 2 bases and 2 bases, there was a span of 7 bases.

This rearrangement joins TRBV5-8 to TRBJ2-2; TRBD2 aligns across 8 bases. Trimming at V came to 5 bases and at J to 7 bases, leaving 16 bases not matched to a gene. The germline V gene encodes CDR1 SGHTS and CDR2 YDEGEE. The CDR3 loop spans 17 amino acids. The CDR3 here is CASRVILAEGRGGELFF. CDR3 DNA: TGTGCCAGCAGAGTCATACTAGCGGAAGGACGGGGCGGGGAGCTGTTTTTT.

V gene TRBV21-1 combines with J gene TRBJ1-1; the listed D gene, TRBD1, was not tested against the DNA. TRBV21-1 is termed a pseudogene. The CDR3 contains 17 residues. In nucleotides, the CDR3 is TGTGCCAGCAGCAAAGCGCCTTGGCATAAACAGGGCCATGAAGCTTTCTTT. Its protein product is CASSKAPWHKQGHEAFF.

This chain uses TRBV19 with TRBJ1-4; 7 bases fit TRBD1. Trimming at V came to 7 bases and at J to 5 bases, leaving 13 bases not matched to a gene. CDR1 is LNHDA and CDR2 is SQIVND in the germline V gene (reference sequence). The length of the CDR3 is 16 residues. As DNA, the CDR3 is TGTGCCAGTATCAACCTCCGGGACAGCCCCAATGAAAAACTGTTTTTT. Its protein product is CASINLRDSPNEKLFF. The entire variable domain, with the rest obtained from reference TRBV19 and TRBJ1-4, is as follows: DGGITQSPKYLFRKEGQNVTLSCEQNLNHDAMYWYRQDPGQGLRLIYYSQIVNDFQKGDIAEGYSVSREKKESFPLTVTSAQKNPTAFYLCASINLRDSPNEKLFFGSGTQLSVL.

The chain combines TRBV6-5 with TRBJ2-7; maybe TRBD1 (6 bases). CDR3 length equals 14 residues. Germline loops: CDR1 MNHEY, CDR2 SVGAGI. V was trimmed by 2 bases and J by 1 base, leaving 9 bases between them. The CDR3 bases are TGTGCCAGCAGTTACGCAGGGGCTTCCTACGAGCAGTACTTC. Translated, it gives CASSYAGASYEQYF.

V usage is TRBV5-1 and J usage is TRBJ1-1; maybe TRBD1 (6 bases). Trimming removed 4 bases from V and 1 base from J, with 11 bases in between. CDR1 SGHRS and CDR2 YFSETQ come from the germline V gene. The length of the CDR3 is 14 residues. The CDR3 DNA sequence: TGCGCCAGCAGCCAAGGGACAACGAACACTGAAGCTTTCTTT. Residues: CASSQGTTNTEAFF.

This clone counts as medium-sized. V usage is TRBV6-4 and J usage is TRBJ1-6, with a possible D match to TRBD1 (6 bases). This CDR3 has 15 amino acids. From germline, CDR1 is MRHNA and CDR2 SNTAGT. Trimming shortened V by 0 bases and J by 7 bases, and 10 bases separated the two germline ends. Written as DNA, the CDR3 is TGTGCCAGCAGTGACTCGGGGGGGCAAAATTCACCCCTCCACTTT. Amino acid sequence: CASSDSGGQNSPLHF.

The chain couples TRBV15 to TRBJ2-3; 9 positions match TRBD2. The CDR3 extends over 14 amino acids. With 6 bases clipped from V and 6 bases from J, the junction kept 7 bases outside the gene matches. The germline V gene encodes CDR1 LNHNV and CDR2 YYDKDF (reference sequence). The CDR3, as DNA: TGTGCCACCAGTATGGCGGGAGGGCCGGATACGCAGTATTTT. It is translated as CATSMAGGPDTQYF.

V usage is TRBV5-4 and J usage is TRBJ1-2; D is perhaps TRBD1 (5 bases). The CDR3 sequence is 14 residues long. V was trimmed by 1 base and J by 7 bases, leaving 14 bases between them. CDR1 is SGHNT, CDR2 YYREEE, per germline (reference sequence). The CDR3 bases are TGTGCCAGCAGCTTGCCGGGGGTAGACGTTGGCTACACCTTC. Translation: CASSLPGVDVGYTF.